This entry lists 9 T cell receptor beta chains sequenced from one sample in a study of cytomegalovirus exposure and HLA in healthy donors (dated by TCRdb to 2016 to 2017). Libraries were made using the immunoSEQ multiplex PCR assay. For the multiplex PCR, a mixture combining 60 forward primers for TCR Vbeta segments and 13 reverse primers for TCR Jbeta segments was used. TCRdb stores this immuneACCESS table with in-frame sequences only. Part of the clones is absent; in the studies checked, under half of the shortfall reflects unresolved V genes, and no reason is known for the rest. This sample comprises over 70,000 clones, over 70% of them detected only once. The ten largest clonotypes hold roughly a quarter of the sample. Source material: PBMCs. The origin of the receptors is a woman aged 50 to 60 in good health and CMV-seropositive.

The V call is TRBV5-6, the J call TRBJ1-2; D remains unclear. Germline values: CDR1 SGHDT, CDR2 YYEEEE. The CDR3 extends over 13 amino acids. Trimming stripped 1 base from V and 2 bases from J, with 6 bases between. The CDR3 reads CASSLNQNYGYTF. In nucleotides, the CDR3 is TGTGCCAGCAGCTTGAACCAGAACTATGGCTACACCTTC.

The V call is TRBV28, the J call TRBJ2-1, with 9 positions matching TRBD2. The CDR3 has 16 amino acids. The V gene's germline CDR1 is MDHEN and CDR2 SYDVKM. Trimming took 6 bases from V and 0 from J; bases not matched to a gene: 6. The CDR3 sequence is CASRPFSGSSYNEQFF. CDR3 DNA: TGTGCCAGCAGGCCGTTTAGCGGGAGCTCCTACAATGAGCAGTTCTTC.

This rearrangement joins TRBV7-8 to TRBJ2-5; 8 nucleotides agree with TRBD2. The CDR3 has 14 residues. Losses at the gene ends were 3 bases for V and 4 bases for J; bases not matched to a gene: 4. CDR1 and CDR2 from the germline V gene are SGHVS and FQNEAQ. CDR3 loop: CASSFGLAGETQYF. DNA for the CDR3: TGTGCCAGCAGCTTCGGACTAGCCGGAGAGACCCAGTACTTC.

For this clone: One junction end does not reproduce the germline sequence, and a read error may be involved. The chain recombines TRBV30 with TRBJ1-5, with D hard to call. Germline CDR1 GTSNPN, CDR2 SVGIG (reference sequence). The CDR3 contains 13 residues. This chain's CDR3 is CAWTAHSNQPQHF. CDR3 nucleotides: TGTGCCTGGACAGCTCATAGCAATCAGCCCCAGCACTTT.

This chain connects TRBV13 to TRBJ2-1; 7 positions match TRBD2. Germline trimming cut 7 bases from V and 0 bases from J; bases unmatched to any gene: 3. Looked up from germline, CDR1 is PRHDT and CDR2 is FYEKMQ (reference sequence). The CDR3 covers 14 residues. DNA for the CDR3: TGTGCCAGCAACCGCGGGAGCTCCTACAATGAGCAGTTCTTC. It is translated as CASNRGSSYNEQFF.

The rearrangement links TRBV5-6 to TRBJ2-7; TRBD2 aligns across 12 bases. Germline V lookup: CDR1 SGHDT, CDR2 YYEEEE. The junction had 20 bases not matched to a gene; V was cut back by 2 bases and J by 8 bases. There are 19 residues in the CDR3. The CDR3 bases are TGTGCCAGCAGCTTATATCGACTAGCGGGAGAACCACAGGGGGGGAAGCAGTACGTC. This encodes CASSLYRLAGEPQGGKQYV.

Points on this clone: This sample includes further DNA sequences coding for the same CDR3. The chain has TRBV30 and TRBJ1-1, with 7 bases that match TRBD1. The CDR3 covers 13 residues. The germline V gene encodes CDR1 GTSNPN and CDR2 SVGIG (reference sequence). Trimming cost V 2 bases and J 5 bases; bases outside gene matches: 5. The CDR3 DNA reads TGTGCCTGGAGTACAAACAGGGGAACTGAAGCTTTCTTT. Residues: CAWSTNRGTEAFF.

CDR3 residues: CASSLQQGQETQYF. Here the CDR3 DNA reads TGTGCCAGCAGCCTACAACAGGGGCAAGAGACCCAGTACTTC. The chain recombines TRBV7-9 with TRBJ2-5; 7 positions agree with TRBD1. J gave up 2 bases and V 5 bases, and 5 bases lay outside the gene matches. The CDR3 totals 14 residues. Germline V gives CDR1 SEHNR, CDR2 FQNEAQ (reference sequence).

The chain couples TRBV27 to TRBJ1-2, with TRBD1 matching 9 bases. The CDR3 has 13 residues. V lost 3 bases and J lost 6; bases outside the gene matches: 2. Germline CDR1 MNHEY, CDR2 SMNVEV (reference sequence). In DNA form, the CDR3 reads TGTGCCAGCAGTTTCCGGACAGGGGATGGCTACACCTTC. Protein sequence: CASSFRTGDGYTF.